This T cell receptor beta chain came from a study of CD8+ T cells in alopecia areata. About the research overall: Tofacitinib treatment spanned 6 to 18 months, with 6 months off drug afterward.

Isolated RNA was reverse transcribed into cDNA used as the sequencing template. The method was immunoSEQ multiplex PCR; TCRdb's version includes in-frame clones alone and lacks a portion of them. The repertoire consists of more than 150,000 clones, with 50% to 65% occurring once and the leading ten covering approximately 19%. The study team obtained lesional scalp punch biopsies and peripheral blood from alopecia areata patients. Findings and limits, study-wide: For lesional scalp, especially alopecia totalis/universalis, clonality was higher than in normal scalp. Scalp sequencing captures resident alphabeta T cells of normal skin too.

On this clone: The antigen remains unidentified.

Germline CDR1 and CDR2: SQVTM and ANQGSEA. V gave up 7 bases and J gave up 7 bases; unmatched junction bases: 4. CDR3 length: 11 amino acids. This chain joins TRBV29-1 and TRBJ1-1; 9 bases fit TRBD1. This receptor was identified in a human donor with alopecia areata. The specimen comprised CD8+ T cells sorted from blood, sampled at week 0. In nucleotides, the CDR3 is TGCAGCGATGGGGACAGGGATGAAGCTTTCTTT. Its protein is CSDGDRDEAFF. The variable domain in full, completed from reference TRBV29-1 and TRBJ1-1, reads SAVISQKPSRDICQRGTSLTIQCQVDSQVTMMFWYRQQPGQSLTLIATANQGSEATYESGFVIDKFPISRPNLTFSTLTVSNMSPEDSSIYLCSDGDRDEAFFGQGTRLTVV.